Below are 29 T cell receptor beta chains sequenced from a single sample in a study of CD4 T cells in relation to SARS-CoV-2 and coronaviruses. The unexposed donors gave CD4+ T cells in about 2011-2019, prior to COVID-19. After more than eight days of culture, CD4+ T cells were isolated. Their specific antigens are unknown. Data came from immunoSEQ multiplex PCR; TCRdb stores just in-frame clones and leaves some out. The table records 25,000 to 35,000 clones, approximately 75% of them present only once. The sequenced material came from CD4+ T cells from PBMCs, cultured in vitro. The receptors stem from a human donor in good health.

J is TRBJ2-3 and V is TRBV5-1; no firm D call. The V end was cut by 2 bases, the J end by 0 bases, with 10 bases between. The CDR3 has 15 amino acids. CDR1 and CDR2 (germline): SGHRS, YFSETQ. The CDR3 here is CASSFITASTDTQYF. CDR3 in DNA: TGCGCCAGCAGCTTCATAACGGCTAGCACAGATACGCAGTATTTT.

V gene TRBV21-1 combines with J gene TRBJ1-1; the D call in the table, TRBD1, was not verified against the DNA. TRBV21-1 is a pseudogene segment. This CDR3 spans 14 amino acids. The CDR3: CASSTQGGNTEAFF. CDR3 coding DNA: TGTGCCAGCAGCACACAGGGGGGGAACACTGAAGCTTTCTTT.

This chain joins TRBV29-1 and TRBJ2-1, with TRBD2 as a possible D gene (6 bases). Trimming cost V 6 bases and J 4 bases, with 19 bases left between them. Germline V gives CDR1 SQVTM, CDR2 ANQGSEA. This CDR3 spans 15 amino acids. CDR3 bases: TGCAGCGTCGGCGACTCCTTTGGGGGGTACAATGAGCAGTTCTTC. As protein: CSVGDSFGGYNEQFF.

The V and J genes are TRBV7-3 and TRBJ2-1, with D maybe TRBD1 (6 bases). The CDR3 covers 15 residues. The germline V and J ends were trimmed by 5 bases and 4 bases, with 15 bases remaining between them. Germline V lookup: CDR1 SGHTA, CDR2 FQGTGA. The CDR3 bases are TGTGCCAGCAGCGAACAGACAGGAGTTTACAATGAGCAGTTCTTC. Protein: CASSEQTGVYNEQFF.

This clone was detected a few times. The chain uses TRBV19 and TRBJ2-5; a possible D gene is TRBD1 (5 bases). Trimming took 2 bases from V and 2 from J, leaving 6 bases between them. This CDR3 has 13 residues. Per germline, CDR1 LNHDA and CDR2 SQIVND (reference sequence). For the CDR3, the DNA is TGTGCCAGTAGTATACAGGGACAAGAGACCCAGTACTTC. Encoded protein: CASSIQGQETQYF.

This rearrangement joins TRBV6-6 to TRBJ1-6; D unclear. Germline V gene data show CDR1 as MNHNY and CDR2 as SVGAGI (reference sequence). This CDR3 is 16 amino acids long. V shed 0 bases and J shed 5 bases, with 11 bases lying between them. The CDR3 DNA reads TGTGCCAGCAGTTACTCGATCACAGTTAATAATTCACCCCTCCACTTT. Translation gives CASSYSITVNNSPLHF.

The chain carries TRBV7-2 and TRBJ2-5; D possibly corresponds to TRBD1 (5 bases). Germline V gene sequence: CDR1 SGHTA, CDR2 FQGNSA. With 5 bases removed from V and 4 bases from J, the gap between germline ends came to 8 bases. The CDR3 runs 12 residues. In DNA form, the CDR3 reads TGTGCCAGCAGCCAAGACAGAGAGACCCAGTACTTC. It yields the protein CASSQDRETQYF.

In this sample, this clone turned up once. V is TRBV10-3 and J is TRBJ2-2, with TRBD1 identical over 7 bases. V shed 11 bases and J 3 bases; nucleotides not matched to a gene: 12. Germline assignment: CDR1 ENHRY and CDR2 SYGVKD. CDR3 size: 15 residues. CDR3 in DNA: TGTGCCGGAAGCGGCCAGGGGGTAGACACCGGGGAGCTGTTTTTT. Amino acids: CAGSGQGVDTGELFF.

The chain couples TRBV6-5 to TRBJ2-3; no clear D. This CDR3 region has 13 residues. V gave up 0 bases and J gave up 2 bases, with 3 bases separating them. CDR1 is MNHEY and CDR2 is SVGAGI in the germline V gene. This CDR3 is CASSYSPTDTQYF. The CDR3 DNA is TGTGCCAGCAGTTACTCACCCACAGATACGCAGTATTTT.

The J gene is TRBJ1-1, the V gene TRBV7-2; D is undetermined. Trimming took off 0 bases at V and 6 bases at J, with 14 bases between the two ends. Germline-derived CDR1 and CDR2 are SGHTA and FQGNSA. The CDR3 is made up of 15 amino acids. The CDR3 is CASSLALGRTSEAFF. The CDR3 region has the DNA TGTGCCAGCAGCTTAGCGTTAGGGCGGACGTCTGAAGCTTTCTTT.

The chain couples TRBV4-1 to TRBJ2-1; perhaps D is TRBD1 or TRBD2 (6 bases each). The CDR3 sequence is 15 residues long. Deletions cut 0 bases from V and 7 bases from J, with 13 bases between. Germline values: CDR1 MGHRA, CDR2 YSYEKL. The CDR3 DNA sequence: TGCGCCAGCAGCCAAGATTCACAGGGAGGTAATGAGCAGTTCTTC. Encoded protein: CASSQDSQGGNEQFF.

This clone turned up a few times. V is TRBV4-2 and J is TRBJ1-6; TRBD1 might be the D (6 bases). The CDR3 contains 11 residues. Looked up from germline, CDR1 is LGHNA and CDR2 is YNFKEQ. Trimming shortened V by 7 bases and J by 8 bases, and 6 bases separated the two germline ends. Here the CDR3 reads CASKGDSPLHF. In DNA, the CDR3 is TGTGCCAGCAAGGGGGATTCACCCCTCCACTTT.

This chain links TRBV7-9 with TRBJ2-3; 10 nucleotides agree with TRBD2. CDR3 length equals 15 residues. V gave up 1 base and J gave up 6 bases; unmatched junction bases: 4. CDR1 SEHNR and CDR2 FQNEAQ come from the germline V gene (reference sequence). CDR3 sequence reads: CASSLEAGGEDTQYF. CDR3 coding DNA: TGTGCCAGCAGCTTAGAAGCGGGAGGGGAGGATACGCAGTATTTT.

Only one count was recorded for this clone. Mismatch with germline at one junction end may stem from a read error. The chain couples TRBV7-2 to TRBJ2-1; 7 bases align to TRBD2. This CDR3 contains 16 residues. In germline, CDR1 is SGHTA, CDR2 FQGNSA. CDR3 region: CASRLAGGSSYNEQFF. The DNA of the CDR3 is TGTGCCAGCAGATTAGCGGGCGGTTCCTCCTACAATGAGCAGTTCTTC. Full variable domain (outside the CDR3, taken from reference TRBV7-2 and TRBJ2-1): GAGVSQSPSNKVTEKGKDVELRCDPISGHTALYWYRQSLGQGLEFLIYFQGNSAPDKSGLPSDRFSAERTGGSVSTLTIQRTQQEDSAVYLCASRLAGGSSYNEQFFGPGTRLTVL.

The chain recombines TRBV28 with TRBJ1-4, with D possibly matching TRBD1 (6 bases). CDR1 is MDHEN, CDR2 SYDVKM, per germline. Trimming stripped 4 bases from V and 3 bases from J, with 18 bases between. The CDR3 is 17 residues long. CDR3 DNA: TGTGCCAGCAGTTCATATAGGGGGGAATGGTCTAATGAAAAACTGTTTTTT. It translates to CASSSYRGEWSNEKLFF. The variable domain in full, completed from reference TRBV28 and TRBJ1-4, reads DVKVTQSSRYLVKRTGEKVFLECVQDMDHENMFWYRQDPGLGLRLIYFSYDVKMKEKGDIPEGYSVSREKKERFSLILESASTNQTSMYLCASSSYRGEWSNEKLFFGSGTQLSVL.

This chain uses TRBV12-3 or TRBV12-4 with TRBJ2-3, with D unclear. CDR3 length: 12 amino acids. The V gene lost 2 bases and the J gene lost 5 bases, with 5 bases spanning the gap. CDR3 in DNA: TGTGCCAGCAGTTTACAGAGAGATACGCAGTATTTT. Amino acids: CASSLQRDTQYF.

The chain is built from TRBV7-2 and TRBJ2-3; TRBD2 agrees at 9 bases. J gave up 2 bases and V 6 bases, and 9 bases lay outside the gene matches. Germline CDR1 and CDR2: SGHTA and FQGNSA. The length of the CDR3 is 16 residues. CDR3 protein: CASSSSGGTTTDTQYF. As DNA, the CDR3 is TGTGCCAGCAGTTCAAGCGGGGGGACCACCACAGATACGCAGTATTTT. The whole variable domain, remainder taken from reference TRBV7-2 and TRBJ2-3, is GAGVSQSPSNKVTEKGKDVELRCDPISGHTALYWYRQSLGQGLEFLIYFQGNSAPDKSGLPSDRFSAERTGGSVSTLTIQRTQQEDSAVYLCASSSSGGTTTDTQYFGPGTRLTVL.

The chain employs TRBV18 and TRBJ1-2; TRBD1 matches at 9 bases. Germline values: CDR1 KGHSH, CDR2 LQKENI. This CDR3 spans 15 amino acids. Trimming took 3 bases from V and 5 from J; bases not matched to a gene: 7. CDR3 nucleotides: TGTGCCAGCTCACCTAACAGGGGGCGCGGTTATGGCTACACCTTC. Translated, it gives CASSPNRGRGYGYTF.

V gene TRBV30 combines with J gene TRBJ2-3; 7 positions match TRBD1. The CDR3 loop spans 15 amino acids. V shed 4 bases and J 3 bases; nucleotides not matched to a gene: 10. Germline CDR1 reads GTSNPN; CDR2 reads SVGIG (reference sequence). For the CDR3, the DNA is TGTGCCTGGAATCCCGACAGGGTATCAACAGATACGCAGTATTTT. Its protein is CAWNPDRVSTDTQYF. Complete variable domain (other parts from reference TRBV30 and TRBJ2-3): SQTIHQWPATLVQPVGSPLSLECTVEGTSNPNLYWYRQAAGRGLQLLFYSVGIGQISSEVPQNLSASRPQDRQFILSSKKLLLSDSGFYLCAWNPDRVSTDTQYFGPGTRLTVL.

This chain connects TRBV5-6 to TRBJ2-7; 7 bases agree with TRBD1. V lost 3 bases and J lost 9; bases outside the gene matches: 3. CDR3 length: 11 amino acids. Germline V gives CDR1 SGHDT, CDR2 YYEEEE. Written as DNA, the CDR3 is TGTGCCAGCAGCTACCGGGACAGGCAGTACTTC. Protein product: CASSYRDRQYF.

The chain has TRBV9 and TRBJ2-5; D is unclear. CDR3 size: 16 residues. V was shortened by 0 bases and J by 0 bases, with 12 bases between the two germline ends. CDR1 SGDLS and CDR2 YYNGEE come from the germline V gene. The CDR3 here is CASSVADSPYQETQYF. CDR3 coding DNA: TGTGCCAGCAGCGTAGCGGATTCCCCGTACCAAGAGACCCAGTACTTC.

The chain couples TRBV25-1 to TRBJ1-3; D not resolved. Per germline, CDR1 MGHDK and CDR2 SYGVNS. Trimming took 1 base from V and 0 from J, leaving 4 bases between them. The CDR3 length is 14 residues. The CDR3 DNA reads TGTGCCAGCAGTGAATCTAACTCTGGAAACACCATATATTTT. It specifies CASSESNSGNTIYF.

This clone has just one count. The chain couples TRBV6-2 or TRBV6-3 to TRBJ1-2; D not certain. V was cut by 2 bases and J by 4 bases, with 5 bases left in between. CDR3 length: 12 amino acids. Germline V gene lookup returns CDR1 MNHEY and CDR2 SVGEGT. CDR3 in amino acids: CASSYHPYGYTF. In nucleotides, the CDR3 is TGTGCCAGCAGTTACCACCCCTATGGCTACACCTTC.

This chain joins TRBV11-3 and TRBJ2-3; D is unclear. The germline V and J ends were trimmed by 4 bases and 1 base, with 6 bases remaining between them. There are 13 residues in the CDR3. Germline V gene data show CDR1 as SGHNT and CDR2 as YENEEA. CDR3 sequence (DNA): TGTGCCAGCAGCTCCTCCGGCACAGATACGCAGTATTTT. Encoded protein: CASSSSGTDTQYF.

The genes are TRBV3-1 (or the pseudogene TRBV3-2) and TRBJ2-7, with 7 bases that match TRBD2. The CDR3 is 14 residues long. V shed 4 bases, J shed 7 bases, and the junction held 10 bases outside the gene matches. Germline values: CDR1 LGHDT, CDR2 YNNKEL (reference sequence). The CDR3 here is CASSPGLNLLEQYF. The CDR3 nucleotides read TGTGCCAGCAGCCCGGGACTAAACCTTCTAGAGCAGTACTTC.

The gene calls are TRBV6-2 or TRBV6-3 and TRBJ2-1, with 7 bases that match TRBD2. The CDR3 has 18 residues. Germline CDR1 is MNHEY and CDR2 is SVGEGT. Trimming took 2 bases from V and 5 from J; bases not matched to a gene: 15. As DNA, the CDR3 is TGTGCCAGCAGTTACCGGGGTCGGTTGCGGGAGCTTGACAATGAGCAGTTCTTC. It codes for CASSYRGRLRELDNEQFF.

The chain joins TRBV20-1 to TRBJ1-5; TRBD1 might be the D (6 bases). Germline V gives CDR1 DFQATT, CDR2 SNEGSKA (reference sequence). The CDR3 spans 14 residues. Trimming pared 3 bases from V and 2 bases from J, leaving 11 bases between. The CDR3 is CSASNRVGNQPQHF. CDR3 DNA: TGCAGTGCTAGTAACAGGGTAGGCAATCAGCCCCAGCATTTT.

The chain combines TRBV19 with TRBJ1-3, with D hard to call. The germline V gene has CDR1 LNHDA and CDR2 SQIVND (reference sequence). Deletions cut 5 bases from V and 8 bases from J, with 13 bases between. This CDR3 is 13 amino acids long. This CDR3 is CASSADVKDTIYF. Written as DNA, the CDR3 is TGTGCCAGTAGTGCGGACGTAAAGGACACCATATATTTT.

This clone was detected once. The V gene is TRBV18, the J gene TRBJ1-1, with D unresolved. The V end lost 2 bases, the J end lost 1 base, and 11 bases lay between the germline ends. This CDR3 is built from 15 residues. Germline assignment: CDR1 KGHSH and CDR2 LQKENI. Here the CDR3 reads CASSPMLGANTEAFF. Here the CDR3 DNA reads TGTGCCAGCTCACCAATGCTGGGAGCGAACACTGAAGCTTTCTTT.